This T cell receptor (beta chain) was identified in a study of blood T cell repertoires in COVID-19. The repertoire was sequenced with immunoSEQ multiplex PCR; TCRdb's copy has only in-frame clones and lacks some. Among under 300,000 clones listed, about 90% were seen once. This CDR3 comprises 13 residues. Per the germline V gene, CDR1 is KGHSH and CDR2 is LQKENI. V lost 5 bases and J 2 bases, leaving 9 bases between the germline ends. The sequence was obtained from a woman aged 25 to 45 with acute COVID-19. Specimen: PBMCs or T cells enriched from blood (not recorded which). This chain uses TRBV18 with TRBJ1-1; D unclear. CDR3 loop: CASSFSVNTEAFF. The CDR3 coding sequence is TGTGCCAGCTCATTTTCGGTCAACACTGAAGCTTTCTTT.